This is a list of T cell receptor beta chains from one sample in a study of blood T cell repertoires in COVID-19. Produced via immunoSEQ multiplex PCR; TCRdb's table is partial and in-frame only. The sample consists of around 90,000 clones, 75% to 90% of them appearing once. Sequencing was carried out using peripheral blood. These receptors originate from a human donor in a cohort sampled during active COVID-19. The CDR3 runs from the conserved cysteine through the conserved F or W.

15	TRBV5-5	TRBJ2-7	CASSLGALRAYEQYF
16	TRBV5-1	TRBJ2-1	CASTLRTSGDYNEQFF
15	TRBV7-2	TRBJ2-5	CASSLVTGFQETQYF
16	TRBV6-6	TRBJ2-7	CASSPLGQSRPYEQYF
13	TRBV30	TRBJ2-3	CAWGGGSADTQYF
13	TRBV29-1	TRBJ2-5	CSVGQGAEETQYF
13	TRBV5-4	TRBJ2-5	CASSQDRRETQYF
13	TRBV6-2/TRBV6-3	TRBJ2-7	CASSYVDRAVQYF
16	TRBV30	TRBJ2-6	CAWSVLSFSGANVLTF
15	TRBV28	TRBJ1-4	CASTSSTGGREKLFF
13	TRBV6-5	TRBJ1-2	CASKRDSHYGYTF
15	TRBV10-3	TRBJ2-1	CAISESNRGGDEQFF
14	TRBV19	TRBJ2-7	CASSEPGLGASQYF
14	TRBV5-4	TRBJ1-2	CASSRDQGAGGYTF
15	TRBV6-5	TRBJ1-3	CASTAGQNTGNTIYF
13	TRBV11-3	TRBJ2-1	CAKPGVAYNEQFF
16	TRBV6-5	TRBJ2-2	CASSYLGTGVTGELFF
15	TRBV28	TRBJ1-6	CASSFLEVGNSPLHF
16	TRBV19	TRBJ2-5	CASSKRGRGGQETQYF
14	TRBV7-3	TRBJ1-6	CASSFSPGSSPLHF
15	TRBV19	TRBJ1-1	CASSIGTGTGNEAFF
18	TRBV21-1	TRBJ1-2	CASSKGGRGTPFSYGYTF
14	TRBV9	TRBJ2-2	CASSPRGGTGELFF
11	TRBV29-1	TRBJ2-7	CSVAGQYEQYF
18	TRBV30	TRBJ2-3	CAWSVTRETSPSSGTQYF
14	TRBV12-2	TRBJ2-7	CASRSHRGNYEQYF